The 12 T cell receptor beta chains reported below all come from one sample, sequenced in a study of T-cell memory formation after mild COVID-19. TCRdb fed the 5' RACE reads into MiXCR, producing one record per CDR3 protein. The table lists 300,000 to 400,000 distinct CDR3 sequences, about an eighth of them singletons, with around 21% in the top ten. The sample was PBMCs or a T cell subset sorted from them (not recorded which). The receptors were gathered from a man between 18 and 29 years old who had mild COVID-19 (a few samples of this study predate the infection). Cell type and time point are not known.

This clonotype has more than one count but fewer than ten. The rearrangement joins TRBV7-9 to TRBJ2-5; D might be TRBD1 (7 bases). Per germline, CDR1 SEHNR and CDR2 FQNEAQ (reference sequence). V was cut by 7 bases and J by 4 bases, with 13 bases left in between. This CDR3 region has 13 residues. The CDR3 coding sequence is TGTGCCAGCATCCAGGGGGAGGCAGAGACCCAGTACTTC. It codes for CASIQGEAETQYF.

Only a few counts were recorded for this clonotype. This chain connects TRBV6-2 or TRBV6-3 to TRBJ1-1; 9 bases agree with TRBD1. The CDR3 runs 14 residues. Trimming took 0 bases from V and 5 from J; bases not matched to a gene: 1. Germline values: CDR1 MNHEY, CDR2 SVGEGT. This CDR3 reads CASSYSDRGTEAFF. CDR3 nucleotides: TGTGCCAGCAGTTACTCTGACAGGGGGACTGAAGCTTTCTTT.

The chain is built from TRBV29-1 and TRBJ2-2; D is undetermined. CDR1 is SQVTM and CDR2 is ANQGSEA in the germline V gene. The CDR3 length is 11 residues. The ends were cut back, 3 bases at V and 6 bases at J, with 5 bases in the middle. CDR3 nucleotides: TGCAGCGTTGAGTCCGCCGGGGAGCTGTTTTTT. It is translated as CSVESAGELFF.

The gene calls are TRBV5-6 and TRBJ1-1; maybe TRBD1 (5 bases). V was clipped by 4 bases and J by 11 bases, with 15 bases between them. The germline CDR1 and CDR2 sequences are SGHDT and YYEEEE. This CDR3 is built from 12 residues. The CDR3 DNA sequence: TGTGCCAGCAGCCTTTGGGAAGGGGTGGCTTTCTTT. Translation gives CASSLWEGVAFF.

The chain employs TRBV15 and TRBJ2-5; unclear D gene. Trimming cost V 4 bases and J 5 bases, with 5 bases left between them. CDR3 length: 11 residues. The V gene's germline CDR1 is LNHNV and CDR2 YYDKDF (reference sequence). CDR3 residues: CATSIGETQYF. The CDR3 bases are TGTGCCACCAGCATTGGGGAGACCCAGTACTTC.

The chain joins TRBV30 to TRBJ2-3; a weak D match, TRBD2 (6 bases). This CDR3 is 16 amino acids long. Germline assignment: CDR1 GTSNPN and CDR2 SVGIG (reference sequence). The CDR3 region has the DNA TGTGCTTTACCCCCCCCCCAAGCGGGTGGCACAGATACGCAGTATTTT. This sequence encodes CALPPPQAGGTDTQYF.

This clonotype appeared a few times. The CDR3 loop is CASSARGINYGYTF. DNA for the CDR3: TGTGCCAGCAGTGCCAGGGGGATCAACTATGGCTACACCTTC. The gene calls are TRBV6-1 and TRBJ1-2; 7 nucleotides match TRBD1. Germline-derived CDR1 and CDR2 are MNHNS and SASEGT. The V and J ends lost 4 bases and 2 bases, in that order; junction bases with no gene match: 4. This CDR3 has 14 amino acids.

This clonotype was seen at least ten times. The CDR3 nucleotides read TGTGCCAGCAGCTGGGGGGGTCGAACTGAAGCTTTCTTT. This translates into CASSWGGRTEAFF. The chain recombines TRBV4-2 with TRBJ1-1, with D possibly being TRBD1 (5 bases). V was cut by 5 bases and J by 5 bases, with 12 bases left in between. Germline V gene lookup returns CDR1 LGHNA and CDR2 YNFKEQ. This CDR3 spans 13 amino acids.

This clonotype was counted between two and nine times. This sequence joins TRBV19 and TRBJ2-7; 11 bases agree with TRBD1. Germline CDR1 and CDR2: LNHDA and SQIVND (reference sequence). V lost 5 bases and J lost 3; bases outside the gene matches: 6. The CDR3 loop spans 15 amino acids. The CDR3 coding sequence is TGTGCCAGTAGTGCACCCGGGACAGGGGGCTACGAGCAGTACTTC. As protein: CASSAPGTGGYEQYF. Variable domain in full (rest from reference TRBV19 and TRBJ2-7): DGGITQSPKYLFRKEGQNVTLSCEQNLNHDAMYWYRQDPGQGLRLIYYSQIVNDFQKGDIAEGYSVSREKKESFPLTVTSAQKNPTAFYLCASSAPGTGGYEQYFGPGTRLTVT.

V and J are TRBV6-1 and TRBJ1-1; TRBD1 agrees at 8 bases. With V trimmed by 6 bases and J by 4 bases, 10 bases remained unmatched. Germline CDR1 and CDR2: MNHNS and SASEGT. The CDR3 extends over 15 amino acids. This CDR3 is CASSTQGAQGTEAFF. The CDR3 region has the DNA TGTGCCAGCAGCACGCAGGGGGCGCAGGGCACTGAAGCTTTCTTT.

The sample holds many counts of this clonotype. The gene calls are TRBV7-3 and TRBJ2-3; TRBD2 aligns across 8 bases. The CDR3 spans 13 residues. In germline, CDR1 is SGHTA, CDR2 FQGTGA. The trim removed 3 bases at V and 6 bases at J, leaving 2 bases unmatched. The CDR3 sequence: CASSFGGADTQYF. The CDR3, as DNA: TGTGCCAGCAGCTTCGGGGGGGCGGATACGCAGTATTTT.

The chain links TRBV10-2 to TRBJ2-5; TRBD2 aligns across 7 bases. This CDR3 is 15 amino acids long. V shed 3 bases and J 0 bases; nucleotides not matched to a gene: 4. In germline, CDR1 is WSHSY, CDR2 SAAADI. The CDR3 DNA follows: TGCGCCAGCAGTGACGTTAGCGGGTACCAAGAGACCCAGTACTTC. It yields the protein CASSDVSGYQETQYF.